This passage covers 9 T cell receptor beta chains from one sample sequenced in a study of T-cell reconstitution after alpha-beta-depleted transplantation in children. Preparation of the TCRbeta library involved a method that used unique molecular identifiers. TCRdb redid the calling of the PCR reads with MiXCR, one entry per CDR3 protein. The table includes 700,000 or so distinct CDR3 sequences, 13% detected once. Sequenced material: PBMCs, taken before TCRalphabeta/CD19-depleted stem cell transplant. These receptors were obtained from a girl aged 2-10 years with congenital amegakaryocytic thrombocytopenia, due to receive a stem cell transplant.

This clonotype was counted only a few times. The chain recombines TRBV20-1 with TRBJ2-1; D might be TRBD2 (6 bases). In germline, CDR1 is DFQATT, CDR2 SNEGSKA (reference sequence). V dropped 0 bases and J dropped 0 bases, with 15 bases sitting between them. This CDR3 contains 17 residues. CDR3 residues: CSARDWPAGRSYNEQFF. The CDR3 coding sequence is TGCAGTGCTAGAGATTGGCCAGCGGGCCGCTCCTACAATGAGCAGTTCTTC.

This clonotype occurred many times. CDR3 protein: CSVADDPSTDTQYF. As DNA, the CDR3 is TGCAGCGTTGCCGATGACCCATCCACAGATACGCAGTATTTT. The chain employs TRBV29-1 and TRBJ2-3, with D uncertain. Germline CDR1 SQVTM, CDR2 ANQGSEA. V was pared by 4 bases and J by 2 bases, with 13 bases between. This CDR3 has 14 amino acids.

The genes are TRBV7-6 and TRBJ2-3; 7 bases agree with TRBD2. From germline, CDR1 is SGHVS and CDR2 FNYEAQ. The CDR3 totals 15 residues. V dropped 1 base and J dropped 6; count of bases not matched to a gene: 7. This CDR3 reads CASSLVGGPSDTQYF. The CDR3 nucleotides are TGTGCCAGCAGCTTAGTGGGAGGGCCTAGCGATACGCAGTATTTT. The full variable domain, rest sourced from reference TRBV7-6 and TRBJ2-3, is GAGVSQSPRYKVTKRGQDVALRCDPISGHVSLYWYRQALGQGPEFLTYFNYEAQQDKSGLPNDRFSAERPEGSISTLTIQRTEQRDSAMYRCASSLVGGPSDTQYFGPGTRLTVL.

This clonotype was recorded at least ten times. The V call is TRBV20-1, the J call TRBJ1-4; D remains ambiguous. This CDR3 has 13 amino acids. CDR1 and CDR2 (germline): DFQATT, SNEGSKA (reference sequence). The germline V and J ends were trimmed by 3 bases and 8 bases, with 13 bases remaining between them. The CDR3 protein is CSASSQAPEKLFF. CDR3 sequence (DNA): TGCAGTGCTAGTAGTCAGGCCCCCGAAAAACTGTTTTTT.

The CDR3 loop is CAWRTQRNEKLFF. In DNA form, the CDR3 reads TGTGCCTGGAGAACCCAACGCAATGAAAAACTGTTTTTT. The genes are TRBV30 and TRBJ1-4; D remains unclear. The germline V gene has CDR1 GTSNPN and CDR2 SVGIG (reference sequence). CDR3 size: 13 residues. Trimming stripped 3 bases from V and 5 bases from J, with 10 bases between.

This clonotype was detected many times. The gene calls are TRBV5-1 and TRBJ2-5; D call uncertain. V was clipped by 1 base and J by 2 bases, with 9 bases between them. The CDR3 spans 14 residues. CDR1 is SGHRS, CDR2 YFSETQ, per germline. CDR3 DNA: TGCGCCAGCAGCTTGTCGACGGAACAAGAGACCCAGTACTTC. Its protein is CASSLSTEQETQYF. Together with reference TRBV5-1 and TRBJ2-5, the CDR3 gives the full variable domain: KAGVTQTPRYLIKTRGQQVTLSCSPISGHRSVSWYQQTPGQGLQFLFEYFSETQRNKGNFPGRFSGRQFSNSRSEMNVSTLELGDSALYLCASSLSTEQETQYFGPGTRLLVL.

The V call is TRBV6-2 or TRBV6-3, the J call TRBJ2-1; D is possibly TRBD2 (6 bases). The CDR3 covers 13 residues. Germline lookup yields CDR1 MNHEY and CDR2 SVGEGT. V was cut by 1 base and J by 14 bases, with 15 bases left in between. CDR3 sequence reads: CASSYYAGSREFF. CDR3 in DNA: TGTGCCAGCAGTTACTACGCCGGGAGTCGGGAGTTCTTC.

The CDR3 sequence: CASEGELAPSSYNEQFF. Here the CDR3 DNA reads TGTGCCAGCGAGGGGGAGCTAGCGCCGAGCTCCTACAATGAGCAGTTCTTC. The rearrangement uses TRBV2 and TRBJ2-1; D is perhaps TRBD1 or TRBD2 (6 bases each). Germline loops: CDR1 SNHLY, CDR2 FYNNEI. V lost 8 bases and J lost 0, with 20 bases in between. CDR3 size: 17 residues.

J is TRBJ2-5 and V is TRBV5-1; 12 bases are a match to TRBD2. Per germline, CDR1 SGHRS and CDR2 YFSETQ. This CDR3 contains 17 residues. V was pared by 8 bases and J by 4 bases, with 15 bases of the junction left unmatched. CDR3 nucleotide sequence: TGCGCCAGGAGCCCAATGACTAGCGGGAGTCCTGGAGAGACCCAGTACTTC. Protein product: CARSPMTSGSPGETQYF.